This TCR beta chain was recorded in a study of early T cells in non-severe SARS-CoV-2 infection. Background on the study: RNA in bulk from unsorted whole blood was sequenced, and chains were unpaired.

This clonotype was seen at least ten times. No antigen is known for it. J lost 2 bases, V lost 6 bases, and 8 bases had no gene match. Germline V gives CDR1 ENHRY, CDR2 SYGVKD. The CDR3 extends over 15 amino acids. Individual cDNA molecules received unique molecular identifiers. TCRdb re-called the 5' RACE reads with MiXCR, one entry per CDR3 protein. Found here are fewer than 35,000 distinct CDR3 sequences, about 10% of them singletons; the top ten hold about 13%. General study points: CD4 and private specificities were missed by VDJdb matching, which favored anti-spike CD8 responses.

The chain combines TRBV10-3 with TRBJ2-5, with TRBD1 identical over 8 bases. The sample taken for sequencing was whole blood. The TCR comes from an adult who was a healthcare worker with PCR-confirmed SARS-CoV-2 infection or an uninfected control (not recorded which). The CDR3 here is CAIRAQGQAQETQYF. The CDR3 DNA reads TGTGCCATCAGGGCCCAGGGACAGGCTCAAGAGACCCAGTACTTC.